This T cell receptor beta chain was obtained from a study of blood T cell repertoires in COVID-19. Overall study context: Both acute and convalescent COVID-19 samples were obtained from the United States, Italy and Spain.

The CDR3 loop spans 14 amino acids. Germline V gives CDR1 SNHLY, CDR2 FYNNEI. V was cut by 2 bases and J by 4 bases, with 11 bases left in between. Sequencing was performed with immunoSEQ multiplex PCR; in TCRdb, only in-frame clones are kept and a portion is missing. The sample lists 50,000 to 70,000 clones; more than 80% were seen once. This TCR derives from a woman of 80 years or more with active COVID-19. Sequencing used peripheral blood. The chain recombines TRBV2 with TRBJ2-5, with a tentative D call TRBD2 (6 bases). CDR3 loop: CASSEISGAETQYF. The CDR3 DNA sequence: TGTGCCAGCAGTGAAATTAGCGGCGCAGAGACCCAGTACTTC. The full variable domain, in which reference TRBV2 and TRBJ2-5 provide the parts outside the CDR3, is EPEVTQTPSHQVTQMGQEVILRCVPISNHLYFYWYRQILGQKVEFLVSFYNNEISEKSEIFDDQFSVERPDGSNFTLKIRSTKLEDSAMYFCASSEISGAETQYFGPGTRLLVL.